This is a list of T cell receptor beta chains from one sample in a study of cytomegalovirus exposure and HLA in healthy donors. Assay: immunoSEQ multiplex PCR; the TCRdb copy retains only in-frame clones and omits some. The sample holds 150,000 to 200,000 clones; 75% to 80% are singletons and the top ten take more than 0.75%. The sequenced sample consisted of PBMCs. Receptor source: a woman aged 45-65 years in good health and CMV-seropositive. The CDR3 runs from the conserved cysteine through the conserved F or W. The D gene is left open where the match is weak. Not every row has a clone size; where given, it reads once, few, many or a size class.

few,TRBV9,TRBJ1-2,.,CASSGTLYGYTF,TGTGCCAGCAGCGGGACTCTCTATGGCTACACCTTC
.,TRBV2,TRBJ2-7,TRBD1,CASRLGTGGVYEQYF,TGTGCCAGCAGACTCGGGACAGGGGGTGTCTACGAGCAGTACTTC
once,TRBV13,TRBJ2-1,TRBD2,CASSHLGTSGRERNEQFF,TGTGCCAGCAGCCATCTGGGGACTAGCGGGAGGGAACGCAATGAGCAGTTCTTC
.,TRBV4-1,TRBJ1-2,TRBD1,CASSQSVPRQGFGYTF,TGCGCCAGCAGCCAAAGCGTCCCCAGACAGGGGTTTGGCTACACCTTC
.,TRBV14,TRBJ2-1,.,CASSPLLASYNEQFF,TGTGCCAGCAGCCCCCTCCTAGCCTCCTACAATGAGCAGTTCTTC
.,TRBV29-1,TRBJ1-2,TRBD1,CSVEGQGASGYTF,TGCAGCGTTGAAGGGCAGGGGGCTTCTGGCTACACCTTC
.,TRBV28,TRBJ1-1,TRBD1,CASSNGGTGIAEAFF,TGTGCCAGCAGTAACGGCGGGACAGGGATCGCTGAAGCTTTCTTT
.,TRBV18,TRBJ1-5,TRBD1,CASSPTAGGLGGQPQHF,TGTGCCAGCTCACCGACTGCAGGGGGCTTAGGAGGTCAGCCCCAGCATTTT
.,TRBV19,TRBJ1-1,.,CASRRGTENTEAFF,TGTGCCAGTAGGAGGGGGACGGAAAACACTGAAGCTTTCTTT
.,TRBV6-1,TRBJ1-5,TRBD1,CASSGGDRAAQPQHF,TGTGCCAGCAGTGGGGGGGACAGGGCCGCTCAGCCCCAGCATTTT
.,TRBV7-3,TRBJ2-5,TRBD2,CASSKGLAQQETQYF,TGTGCCAGCAGCAAGGGACTAGCGCAGCAAGAGACCCAGTACTTC
.,TRBV13,TRBJ1-1,.,CASSFQGSNTEAFF,TGTGCCAGCAGCTTTCAGGGTTCGAACACTGAAGCTTTCTTT
few,TRBV30,TRBJ2-2,.,CAWSPQGRGTGELFF,TGTGCCTGGAGTCCACAGGGTAGAGGCACCGGGGAGCTGTTTTTT
.,TRBV27,TRBJ1-5,.,CASGMSRNQPQHF,TGTGCCAGCGGCATGTCTCGCAATCAGCCCCAGCATTTT
.,TRBV7-9,TRBJ1-2,TRBD1,CASSKTTGGLPYGYTF,TGTGCCAGCAGCAAAACCACAGGGGGCCTTCCTTATGGCTACACCTTC
.,TRBV9,TRBJ1-1,TRBD1,CASSVVSQGADTEAFF,TGTGCCAGCAGCGTAGTTAGCCAGGGGGCGGACACTGAAGCTTTCTTT
.,TRBV12-5,TRBJ2-3,TRBD2,CASGPGLAGGGVTDTQYF,TGTGCTAGTGGTCCCGGACTAGCGGGAGGGGGCGTGACAGATACGCAGTATTTT
.,TRBV7-2,TRBJ2-3,TRBD2,CASSPQTSGGATQYF,TGTGCCAGCAGCCCACAGACTAGCGGGGGGGCGACGCAGTATTTT
.,TRBV4-1,TRBJ1-1,.,CASSQDRGGAPTEAFF,TGCGCCAGCAGCCAAGATCGGGGGGGCGCTCCCACTGAAGCTTTCTTT
.,TRBV7-9,TRBJ2-3,.,CASSLAKLTDTQYF,TGTGCCAGCAGCTTAGCGAAACTGACAGATACGCAGTATTTT
.,TRBV28,TRBJ1-2,.,CASSPQVAGYTF,TGTGCCAGCAGTCCACAGGTGGCTGGCTACACCTTC
.,TRBV28,TRBJ1-5,.,CASSFIYSNQPQHF,TGTGCCAGCAGTTTTATTTATAGCAATCAGCCCCAGCATTTT
once,TRBV7-2,TRBJ2-7,TRBD2,CASSTASGNYEQYF,TGTGCCAGCAGCACCGCTAGCGGGAACTACGAGCAGTACTTC
.,TRBV5-5,TRBJ2-3,TRBD1,CASSLGTESTDTQYF,TGTGCCAGCAGCCTCGGGACAGAAAGCACAGATACGCAGTATTTT
.,TRBV4-1,TRBJ2-7,TRBD2,CASSQAPAGGSYEQYF,TGCGCCAGCAGCCAGGCCCCCGCGGGGGGATCCTACGAGCAGTACTTC
.,TRBV12-5,TRBJ1-1,.,CASGFRTANTEAFF,TGTGCTAGTGGTTTTCGCACAGCGAACACTGAAGCTTTCTTT
.,TRBV11-2,TRBJ2-1,.,CASSPGVASGYNEQFF,TGTGCCAGCAGCCCGGGGGTTGCCTCTGGCTACAATGAGCAGTTCTTC
.,TRBV7-9,TRBJ2-1,.,CASSLGQNNEQFF,TGTGCCAGCAGTTTAGGACAGAACAATGAGCAGTTCTTC
once,TRBV5-6,TRBJ1-2,.,CASSLRGGASGYTF,TGTGCCAGCAGCTTGCGTGGGGGCGCGTCTGGCTACACCTTC
.,TRBV28,TRBJ2-5,.,CASSGRRQNQETQYF,TGTGCCAGCAGTGGAAGGAGACAGAATCAAGAGACCCAGTACTTC
.,TRBV19,TRBJ2-1,.,CASSIGWRNEQFF,TGTGCCAGTAGTATAGGTTGGAGGAATGAGCAGTTCTTC
.,TRBV6-5,TRBJ1-2,.,CASSLLVNYGYTF,TGTGCCAGCAGCCTACTCGTCAACTATGGCTACACCTTC